This paragraph reports one T cell receptor (beta chain). Its antigen is currently unknown. This entry comes from a study of OX40 agonist ivuxolimab in advanced cancers. Study summary: Ivuxolimab is a fully human IgG2 antibody that activates OX40 (CD134). Eligibility rules accepted prior anti-PD-1, anti-PD-L1 or anti-CTLA-4 therapy, and 30% to 40% had some.

Study-level results: Dose levels from 0.1 to 3.0 mg/kg saw CD4+ and CD8+ blood T cells expand clonally by week 6.

In germline, CDR1 is SGHTA, CDR2 FQGNSA. The CDR3 is 17 amino acids. The trim removed 0 bases at V and 4 bases at J, leaving 3 bases unmatched. Libraries were prepared by immunoSEQ multiplex PCR; TCRdb keeps only in-frame clonotypes and omits some of them. Of about 29,000 clones listed, 75% to 85% are singletons. The specimen was CD4+ or CD8+ T cells sorted from blood, collected in a trial of the OX40 agonist ivuxolimab. The genes are TRBV7-2 and TRBJ2-5; TRBD2 aligns across 15 bases. The clonotype originates from an adult with an advanced solid tumor such as melanoma, head and neck, liver or kidney cancer. CDR3 bases: TGTGCCAGCAGCTTAGCCCCGGGACTAGCGGGAGGAGAGACCCAGTACTTC. Translating it yields CASSLAPGLAGGETQYF.